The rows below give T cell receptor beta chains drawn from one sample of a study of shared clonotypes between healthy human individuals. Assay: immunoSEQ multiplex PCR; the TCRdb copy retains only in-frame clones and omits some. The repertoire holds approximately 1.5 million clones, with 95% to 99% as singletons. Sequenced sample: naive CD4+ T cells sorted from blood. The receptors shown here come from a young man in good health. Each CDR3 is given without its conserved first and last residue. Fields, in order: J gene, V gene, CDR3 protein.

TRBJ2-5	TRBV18	ASSPNQETQY
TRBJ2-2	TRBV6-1	ASSVLLVRKNTGELF
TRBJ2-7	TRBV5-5	ASSLAQGSHEQY
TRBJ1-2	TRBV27	ASRGPRTGNSNYGYT
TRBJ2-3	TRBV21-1	ASSAHRGWYADTQY
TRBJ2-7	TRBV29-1	SVSTRSVNEQY
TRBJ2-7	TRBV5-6	ASSLAGQRSYEQY
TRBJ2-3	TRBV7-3	ASSPGTSGSGFADTQY
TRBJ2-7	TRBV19	ASSIGPAGWTYEQY
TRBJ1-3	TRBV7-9	ASSLGLTGFLANTIY
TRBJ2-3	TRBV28	ATDRDRVSDTQY
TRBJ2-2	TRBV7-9	ASSRGLAGGPGAGELF
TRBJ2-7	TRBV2	ASSEAGLSSYEQY